This is a list of T cell receptor beta chains from one sample in a study of shared clonotypes between healthy human individuals. Clones were sequenced by immunoSEQ multiplex PCR, and TCRdb holds only the in-frame ones, with some missing. The sample has 700,000 or so clones, about two thirds seen once; the top ten hold approximately 1.8%. Sequencing used memory CD4+ T cells sorted from blood. Receptor source: a woman under 40 in good health. Both conserved end residues are part of each CDR3. A D gene is named only where the DNA matches it firmly. Clone size is given for some rows only: seen once, a few or many times, or a class if the clone is expanded.

D	V	size	J	DNA	CDR3
NA	TRBV28	NA	TRBJ1-6	TGTGCCAGCAGTTTAGGGCCTGTGGGGGCACCCCTCCACTTT	CASSLGPVGAPLHF
NA	TRBV27	NA	TRBJ2-6	TGTGCCAGCAGTCAGGGTCACCCCATATCCTCTGGGGCCAACGTCCTGACTTTC	CASSQGHPISSGANVLTF
NA	TRBV4-1	few	TRBJ1-5	TGCGCCAGCAGCCAAGGGTGGGCCAGGGGTCCTCAGCCCCAGCATTTT	CASSQGWARGPQPQHF
NA	TRBV14	NA	TRBJ1-1	TGTGCCAGCAGCCTTACATATAAAGGGCTGAACACTGAAGCTTTCTTT	CASSLTYKGLNTEAFF
NA	TRBV6-5	NA	TRBJ1-2	TGTGCCAGCAGTGGTAGAGGCCTCGATGGCTACACCTTC	CASSGRGLDGYTF
NA	TRBV1	NA	TRBJ2-7	TGCACCAGCAGCCAACCACGGGACCATACCTACGAGCAGTACTTC	CTSSQPRDHTYEQYF
TRBD2	TRBV29-1	NA	TRBJ2-1	TGCAGTATCCTCCCAGCGGGGGGAGCGATGGAGCAGTTCTTC	CSILPAGGAMEQFF
TRBD2	TRBV28	NA	TRBJ2-3	TGTGCCAGCAGTTTTAGTGGTCTAGCGGGGGGAGATACGCAGTATTTT	CASSFSGLAGGDTQYF
NA	TRBV11-2	once	TRBJ2-7	TGTGCCAGCAGCGCACTGGCTGCCTCCTACGAGCAGTACTTC	CASSALAASYEQYF
NA	TRBV27	NA	TRBJ2-7	TGTGCCAGCAGCCCCTCGTTGGGACTGGGATACGAGCAGTACTTC	CASSPSLGLGYEQYF
TRBD2	TRBV2	few	TRBJ2-2	TGTGCCAGCAGTCGACTAGCGGGAGTGGCCGGGGAGCTGTTTTTT	CASSRLAGVAGELFF
NA	TRBV18	many	TRBJ2-7	TGTGCCAGCTCACCGTCGACAGGAAACGAGCAGTACTTC	CASSPSTGNEQYF
NA	TRBV18	NA	TRBJ2-7	TGTGCCAGCTCACCACCGTTACTTTACGAGCAGTACTTC	CASSPPLLYEQYF
NA	TRBV18	NA	TRBJ1-1	TGTGCCAGCTCCGGAGGACGGAAGAACACTGAAGCTTTCTTT	CASSGGRKNTEAFF
TRBD1	TRBV19	NA	TRBJ2-3	TGTGCCAGTAGGAGCTCGGGACAGGGTCAGGATACGCAGTATTTT	CASRSSGQGQDTQYF